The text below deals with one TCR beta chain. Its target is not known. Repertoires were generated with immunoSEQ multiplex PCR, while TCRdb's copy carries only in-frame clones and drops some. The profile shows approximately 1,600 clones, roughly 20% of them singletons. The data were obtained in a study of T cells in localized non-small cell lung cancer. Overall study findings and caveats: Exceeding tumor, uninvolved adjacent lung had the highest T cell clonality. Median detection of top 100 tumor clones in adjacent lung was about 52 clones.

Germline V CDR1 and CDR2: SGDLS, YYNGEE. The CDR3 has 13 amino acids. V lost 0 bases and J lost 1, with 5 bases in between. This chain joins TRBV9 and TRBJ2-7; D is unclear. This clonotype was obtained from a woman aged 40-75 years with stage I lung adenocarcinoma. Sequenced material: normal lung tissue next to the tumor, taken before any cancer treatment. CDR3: CASSVAISYEQYF. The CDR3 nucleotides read TGTGCCAGCAGCGTAGCAATTTCCTACGAGCAGTACTTC.